This T cell receptor (beta chain) originates from a study of cytomegalovirus exposure and HLA in healthy donors. Broader study findings: In a later analysis, DRB1 alleles had the most associated TCRs; HLA-C alleles the fewest. Trimming of TCR beta V- and J-genes showed a link, identified in a later analysis, to a missense DCLRE1C variant. In a later analysis, donors in an Asian-associated ancestry cluster reportedly had fewer N-insertions in productive TCRs than the cohort mean.

PCR used 60 Vbeta primers and 13 Jbeta primers. The method was immunoSEQ multiplex PCR; TCRdb's version includes in-frame clones alone and lacks a portion of them. This sample lists around 65,000 clones; its ten largest clones have around 5.3%. V dropped 4 bases and J dropped 5; count of bases not matched to a gene: 5. The CDR3 is 14 residues long. The germline V gene encodes CDR1 SGHDT and CDR2 YYEEEE. As for this clone: The antigen is undetermined.

V is TRBV5-6 and J is TRBJ1-1; 10 nucleotides agree with TRBD1. The specimen was PBMCs. This receptor was taken from a man younger than 40 in good health and CMV-seropositive. CDR3 coding DNA: TGTGCCAGCAGCGTGGGACAGGGGAGGACTGAAGCTTTCTTT. Its protein is CASSVGQGRTEAFF.